The clone carrying this T cell receptor beta chain was detected ten times or more. Its target is unknown. Germline CDR1 and CDR2: SGHRS and YFSETQ. CDR3 length: 14 amino acids. With V trimmed by 6 bases and J by 5 bases, 8 bases remained unmatched. Axillary draining lymph nodes of breast cancer patients supplied the node samples. The sample belongs to a study of breast tumors, draining lymph nodes, adjacent tissues. Broader study findings: Tumors had less TCR diversity than lymph nodes, more than nontumor tissue. Data only fit, rather than demonstrated, lymph node origin of most tumor T cells. Luminal-like breast cancer showed significantly greater tumor-nontumor repertoire similarity than basal-like breast cancer did. Findings are consistent with lymph node origin and intratumoral expansion of most tumor T cells.

TCRdb re-derived calls from the multiplex PCR reads in MiXCR, one entry per CDR3 protein. The sample yields more than 200,000 distinct CDR3 sequences, 32% seen once. Sequences were obtained from axillary lymph node tissue. The chain carries TRBV5-1 and TRBJ2-3; 8 bases are shared with TRBD1. The origin of this receptor is a female donor with breast cancer. Some clones in this sample may be carry-over from other donors' samples. The CDR3 here is CASTPRDRRDTQYF. CDR3 sequence (DNA): TGCGCCAGCACGCCCCGGGACAGGCGAGATACGCAGTATTTT.